The 32 T cell receptor beta chains below were found in one sample sequenced in a study of T cell responses to AZD1222 COVID-19 vaccine. Measured with immunoSEQ multiplex PCR; TCRdb has only the in-frame clones, and not every one. The sample has some 99,000 clones, 88% seen once. The material was peripheral blood, obtained 28 days after the second AZD1222 dose. All receptors come from an adult who received the AZD1222 COVID-19 vaccine.

The V call is TRBV6-6, the J call TRBJ2-7; perhaps D is TRBD1 or TRBD2 (6 bases each). Looked up from germline, CDR1 is MNHNY and CDR2 is SVGAGI (reference sequence). The CDR3 spans 15 residues. V was shortened by 4 bases and J by 5 bases, with 18 bases between the two germline ends. The CDR3 protein is CASSFPGHGGNEQYF. The CDR3 DNA reads TGTGCCAGCAGTTTCCCGGGACACGGGGGAAACGAGCAGTACTTC.

The V and J genes are TRBV19 and TRBJ1-5, with no clear D. The CDR3 consists of 17 residues. The germline V gene has CDR1 LNHDA and CDR2 SQIVND (reference sequence). Trimming cost V 4 bases and J 1 base, with 17 bases left between them. The DNA of the CDR3 is TGTGCCAGTAGTACGGTAGTGGGGAGGCTAAGCAATCAGCCCCAGCATTTT. This encodes CASSTVVGRLSNQPQHF.

The chain has TRBV7-9 and TRBJ1-1; D not resolved. Per the germline V gene, CDR1 is SEHNR and CDR2 is FQNEAQ (reference sequence). V lost 1 base and J 1 base, leaving 7 bases between the germline ends. There are 14 residues in the CDR3. In DNA form, the CDR3 reads TGTGCCAGCAGCTTAGTGGTATGGAACACTGAAGCTTTCTTT. Translation gives CASSLVVWNTEAFF.

V usage is TRBV7-2 and J usage is TRBJ2-7, with D perhaps matching TRBD1 (6 bases). Trimming left V 5 bases short and J 1 base short, with 12 bases between. From germline, CDR1 is SGHTA and CDR2 FQGNSA. The CDR3 is 14 residues long. Written as DNA, the CDR3 is TGTGCCAGCAGCCAGGGGTTACGATCCTACGAGCAGTACTTC. It yields the protein CASSQGLRSYEQYF.

The chain recombines TRBV5-1 with TRBJ1-4; 8 positions match TRBD1. Germline trimming cut 2 bases from V and 8 bases from J; bases unmatched to any gene: 5. The CDR3 sequence is 14 residues long. CDR1 SGHRS and CDR2 YFSETQ come from the germline V gene. The CDR3: CASSFGQGGEKLFF. In nucleotides, the CDR3 is TGCGCCAGCAGCTTCGGACAGGGTGGGGAAAAACTGTTTTTT. The variable domain in full, completed from reference TRBV5-1 and TRBJ1-4, reads KAGVTQTPRYLIKTRGQQVTLSCSPISGHRSVSWYQQTPGQGLQFLFEYFSETQRNKGNFPGRFSGRQFSNSRSEMNVSTLELGDSALYLCASSFGQGGEKLFFGSGTQLSVL.

This clone was seen once. The chain employs TRBV29-1 and TRBJ2-7, with 7 bases fitting TRBD1. Germline assignment: CDR1 SQVTM and CDR2 ANQGSEA. After removal of 5 bases from V and 3 bases from J, the junction contained 4 bases not matched to a gene. The CDR3 is 12 amino acids. The CDR3 here is CSVHRGYYEQYF. The CDR3 DNA follows: TGCAGCGTTCACAGGGGCTACTACGAGCAGTACTTC.

This rearrangement joins TRBV11-2 to TRBJ1-1, with D possibly matching TRBD1 (5 bases). V was shortened by 0 bases and J by 5 bases, with 10 bases between the two germline ends. The germline CDR1 and CDR2 sequences are SGHAT and FQNNGV. The CDR3 totals 14 residues. The CDR3 sequence is CASSLDRRETEAFF. CDR3 nucleotide sequence: TGTGCCAGCAGCTTAGATCGCAGGGAGACTGAAGCTTTCTTT.

V usage is TRBV27 and J usage is TRBJ2-1; D is perhaps TRBD1 or TRBD2 (5 bases each). The CDR3 spans 14 residues. CDR1 MNHEY and CDR2 SMNVEV come from the germline V gene (reference sequence). Between the trimmed V and J ends, which lost 7 bases and 4 bases, there was a span of 14 bases. DNA of the CDR3: TGTGCCAGCACCCTCCGGGACCCATACAATGAGCAGTTCTTC. Translated: CASTLRDPYNEQFF.

This clone was found a few times. The chain couples TRBV19 to TRBJ1-4; 8 nucleotides agree with TRBD1. Germline CDR1 and CDR2: LNHDA and SQIVND (reference sequence). The V gene end was trimmed by 7 bases and the J gene end by 9 bases; junction bases not matched to a gene: 10. The CDR3 consists of 14 residues. CDR3 loop: CASTLDRESKKLFF. The CDR3 region has the DNA TGTGCCAGTACCCTGGACAGGGAATCGAAAAAACTGTTTTTT.

A few counts support this clone. This chain uses TRBV11-2 with TRBJ2-2, with D possibly TRBD2 on 6 matching bases. CDR1 and CDR2 (germline): SGHAT, FQNNGV. The CDR3 consists of 16 residues. With 6 bases removed from V and 9 bases from J, the gap between germline ends came to 23 bases. The CDR3 nucleotides read TGTGCCAGCAGTGTCGCCGGGAGCCCGGGGACCCGGGAGCTGTTTTTT. It encodes CASSVAGSPGTRELFF.

This chain links TRBV27 with TRBJ2-4, with D possibly being TRBD1 or TRBD2 (5 bases each). Trimming removed 5 bases from V and 0 bases from J, with 17 bases in between. Germline CDR1 is MNHEY and CDR2 is SMNVEV (reference sequence). The CDR3 spans 17 residues. CDR3: CASSPGWGTRAKNIQYF. For the CDR3, the DNA is TGTGCCAGCAGTCCGGGTTGGGGGACGAGAGCCAAAAACATTCAGTACTTC.

The genes are TRBV9 and TRBJ1-2; D call uncertain. V lost 0 bases and J lost 4, with 1 base in between. Germline V gene lookup returns CDR1 SGDLS and CDR2 YYNGEE. CDR3 length: 11 amino acids. The CDR3 DNA is TGTGCCAGCAGCGTAGCCTATGGCTACACCTTC. Protein product: CASSVAYGYTF.

J is TRBJ1-6 and V is TRBV5-1; D remains unclear. The germline V gene encodes CDR1 SGHRS and CDR2 YFSETQ. The length of the CDR3 is 14 residues. Trimming stripped 2 bases from V and 4 bases from J, with 7 bases between. CDR3 in DNA: TGCGCCAGCAGCTTAGGCGGATATAATTCACCCCTCCACTTT. Translated, it gives CASSLGGYNSPLHF.

This clone was seen a few times. The chain has TRBV6-5 and TRBJ1-2; the D gene is possibly TRBD1 (5 bases). Germline V gene lookup returns CDR1 MNHEY and CDR2 SVGAGI. Trimming took 7 bases from V and 3 from J, leaving 18 bases between them. The length of the CDR3 is 15 residues. CDR3 region: CASKKGGTYDYGYTF. The CDR3 nucleotides read TGTGCCAGCAAAAAAGGAGGGACCTATGACTATGGCTACACCTTC.

This clone has only a few counts. The rearrangement links TRBV5-1 to TRBJ2-7; TRBD2 agrees at 11 bases. The CDR3 extends over 14 amino acids. Germline CDR1 SGHRS, CDR2 YFSETQ. Trimming took 3 bases from V and 7 from J; bases not matched to a gene: 6. CDR3 nucleotide sequence: TGCGCCAGCAGCTCGAGTACTAGCGGGGGTGAGCAGTACTTC. It codes for CASSSSTSGGEQYF.

The rearrangement uses TRBV27 and TRBJ1-4; 8 bases map to TRBD1. The CDR3 runs to 15 residues. The germline CDR1 and CDR2 sequences are MNHEY and SMNVEV (reference sequence). The junction had 9 bases not matched to a gene; V was cut back by 4 bases and J by 8 bases. The CDR3 nucleotides read TGTGCCAGCAGTTCCGGGACAGGTCCTCGCGAAAAACTGTTTTTT. The encoded protein is CASSSGTGPREKLFF.

V usage is TRBV6-5 and J usage is TRBJ2-7; D unresolved. The CDR3 has 14 amino acids. The V gene lost 3 bases and the J gene lost 1 base, with 10 bases spanning the gap. In germline, CDR1 is MNHEY, CDR2 SVGAGI. The CDR3 DNA reads TGTGCCAGCAGTTATAGAAAGGGTTCCTACGAGCAGTACTTC. Translated: CASSYRKGSYEQYF.

The rearrangement joins TRBV12-3 or TRBV12-4 to TRBJ1-2; D gene unclear. The V and J ends lost 3 bases and 4 bases respectively, with 6 bases between them. This CDR3 comprises 12 residues. The CDR3 DNA follows: TGTGCCAGCAGTTTTTCGCTCTATGGCTACACCTTC. Residues: CASSFSLYGYTF.

V gene TRBV2 combines with J gene TRBJ1-2, with D unclear. The germline V and J ends were trimmed by 7 bases and 4 bases, with 13 bases remaining between them. CDR3 length: 13 amino acids. Germline V lookup: CDR1 SNHLY, CDR2 FYNNEI. The CDR3 nucleotides read TGTGCCAGCACTCAAACGACATTCTATGGCTACACCTTC. It specifies CASTQTTFYGYTF.

The table lists this clone with a few counts. This chain joins TRBV19 and TRBJ2-2; D may be TRBD1 (6 bases). Trimming took off 5 bases at V and 3 bases at J, with 10 bases between the two ends. The germline V gene has CDR1 LNHDA and CDR2 SQIVND (reference sequence). This CDR3 comprises 14 residues. In DNA, the CDR3 is TGTGCCAGTAGTCCAGGGGACGACACCGGGGAGCTGTTTTTT. This translates into CASSPGDDTGELFF.

The chain carries TRBV4-2 and TRBJ2-2; no reliable D call. Germline V gene data show CDR1 as LGHNA and CDR2 as YNFKEQ. CDR3 length equals 20 residues. V was pared by 1 base and J by 2 bases, with 23 bases between. CDR3 region: CASSQGLGLGGGVNTGELFF. The CDR3 coding sequence is TGTGCCAGCAGCCAAGGATTAGGCCTGGGTGGCGGCGTAAACACCGGGGAGCTGTTTTTT.

This chain links TRBV2 with TRBJ1-1, with 7 bases lining up with TRBD1. Looked up from germline, CDR1 is SNHLY and CDR2 is FYNNEI. V trimming: 8 bases; J trimming: 2 bases; junction bases outside the gene matches: 11. This CDR3 has 15 amino acids. This chain's CDR3 is CASDDPPGGNTEAFF. In DNA, the CDR3 is TGTGCCAGCGATGACCCTCCAGGGGGAAACACTGAAGCTTTCTTT.

V usage is TRBV10-3 and J usage is TRBJ2-2, with TRBD2 as a possible D gene (7 bases). CDR3 length equals 16 residues. Germline CDR1 is ENHRY and CDR2 is SYGVKD. Trimming pared 4 bases from V and 1 base from J, leaving 13 bases between. CDR3 nucleotides: TGTGCCATCAGTGTGGCGGGGGCATTGAACACCGGGGAGCTGTTTTTT. It translates to CAISVAGALNTGELFF.

The table lists this clone with a count of one. This chain's CDR3 is CASSEPWQRPYEQYF. The CDR3 DNA is TGTGCCAGCAGTGAACCGTGGCAGAGACCCTACGAGCAGTACTTC. The V and J genes are TRBV2 and TRBJ2-7; D is ambiguous. V shed 2 bases and J shed 2 bases, with 13 bases lying between them. The CDR3 covers 15 residues. CDR1 and CDR2 from the germline V gene are SNHLY and FYNNEI.

The rearrangement joins TRBV20-1 to TRBJ2-7; D gene unclear. Germline-derived CDR1 and CDR2 are DFQATT and SNEGSKA (reference sequence). The V end was cut by 3 bases, the J end by 0 bases, with 12 bases between. CDR3 length: 14 amino acids. The CDR3 DNA reads TGCAGTGCTAGTCCGGTCAGTATCTCCTACGAGCAGTACTTC. Its translation: CSASPVSISYEQYF.

This clone was seen only once. The V and J genes are TRBV10-1 and TRBJ1-1; D remains ambiguous. There are 12 residues in the CDR3. Trimming removed 5 bases from V and 1 base from J, with 5 bases in between. The germline V gene has CDR1 WNHNN and CDR2 SYGVQD (reference sequence). CDR3 nucleotides: TGCGCCAGCAGTCCGGGGAACACTGAAGCTTTCTTT. Residues: CASSPGNTEAFF.

The sample holds one count of this clone. The rearrangement uses TRBV27 and TRBJ1-3; possible D gene TRBD1, 6 bases. In germline, CDR1 is MNHEY, CDR2 SMNVEV (reference sequence). The V and J ends lost 6 bases and 4 bases respectively, with 16 bases between them. The CDR3 has 15 amino acids. Written as DNA, the CDR3 is TGTGCCAGCAGCGCCAGGGGCAGGGCGGGAAACACCATATATTTT. Encoded protein: CASSARGRAGNTIYF.

The genes are TRBV10-1 and TRBJ2-5; 8 bases fit TRBD2. CDR3 length equals 18 residues. The V gene end was trimmed by 2 bases and the J gene end by 0 bases; junction bases not matched to a gene: 11. Germline CDR1 WNHNN, CDR2 SYGVQD (reference sequence). The CDR3 coding sequence is TGCGCCAGCAGTGAGCCTCGCCAGGAGCGGGAGCACCAAGAGACCCAGTACTTC. Amino acid sequence: CASSEPRQEREHQETQYF.

Remarks on this clone: This CDR3 is also generated by other DNA sequences in the sample. This chain joins TRBV12-3 or TRBV12-4 and TRBJ1-2; tentative D call: TRBD1 (5 bases). This CDR3 has 11 amino acids. Trimming pared 6 bases from V and 5 bases from J, leaving 7 bases between. The CDR3 bases are TGTGCCAGCAGCCCAGGGTATGGCTACACCTTC. Translation gives CASSPGYGYTF.

The rearrangement uses TRBV19 and TRBJ2-5; 7 bases match TRBD1. This CDR3 has 13 amino acids. The germline CDR1 and CDR2 sequences are LNHDA and SQIVND (reference sequence). Trimming took 8 bases from V and 5 from J; bases not matched to a gene: 8. The CDR3 region has the DNA TGTGCCAGTTCCCTCGACAGGGAGGAGACCCAGTACTTC. Its translation is CASSLDREETQYF. The full variable domain, with the rest looked up from reference TRBV19 and TRBJ2-5, is DGGITQSPKYLFRKEGQNVTLSCEQNLNHDAMYWYRQDPGQGLRLIYYSQIVNDFQKGDIAEGYSVSREKKESFPLTVTSAQKNPTAFYLCASSLDREETQYFGPGTRLLVL.

The genes are TRBV15 and TRBJ1-1; D is perhaps TRBD1 (6 bases). This CDR3 has 13 residues. V dropped 8 bases and J dropped 5 bases, with 15 bases sitting between them. Germline V gives CDR1 LNHNV, CDR2 YYDKDF (reference sequence). The CDR3 nucleotides read TGTGCCACCGGAGCCCAGACAGGTACTGAAGCTTTCTTT. Translating gives CATGAQTGTEAFF.

V is TRBV5-1 and J is TRBJ1-5; D unresolved. Trimming stripped 1 base from V and 4 bases from J, with 6 bases between. From germline, CDR1 is SGHRS and CDR2 YFSETQ. The CDR3 spans 13 residues. The CDR3 here is CASSLMGNQPQHF. The CDR3 bases are TGCGCCAGCAGCTTGATGGGGAATCAGCCCCAGCATTTT.